The TCR beta chain under discussion was sequenced for a study of blood T cell repertoires in COVID-19. Study overall: The analysed material was cDNA or gDNA that came from T cells, B-cell-depleted T cells, or PBMCs.

Assay: immunoSEQ multiplex PCR; the TCRdb copy retains only in-frame clones and omits some. This sample has 130,000 to 150,000 clones, with approximately 79% found just once. V dropped 5 bases and J dropped 0 bases, with 9 bases sitting between them. This CDR3 region has 14 residues. Per the germline V gene, CDR1 is SNHLY and CDR2 is FYNNEI. The sequence came from a man aged 45-65 years with active or convalescent COVID-19. Material for sequencing was peripheral blood. The gene calls are TRBV2 and TRBJ2-3; D is perhaps TRBD2 (6 bases). The CDR3 loop reads CASSREPSTDTQYF. CDR3 sequence (DNA): TGTGCCAGCAGTCGGGAGCCTAGCACAGATACGCAGTATTTT.